This T cell receptor beta chain was identified during a study of shared clonotypes between healthy human individuals. Whole-study context: CD4 naive cells filled three plates per donor, CD4 memory three, CD8 naive two and CD8 memory one. General observations from the study: Sorted-subset samples were not fully sequenced, rarefaction indicated. Genetic and exposure-history diversity was limited by the small donor number.

This CDR3 has 11 amino acids. Sequencing used immunoSEQ multiplex PCR; TCRdb keeps in-frame clones, though not all of them. The sample contains a few million clones, nearly 97% of which appear only once. As to this clone: The antigen remains unidentified.

The V call is TRBV21-1, the J call TRBJ2-1. TRBV21-1 corresponds to a pseudogene. Sequencing input: naive CD4+ T cells sorted from blood. The sample's subset: CD45RA+ positively selected. This TCR was recovered from a young man in good health. The CDR3 DNA follows: TGTGCCAGCAGCAATACGGCGAAGCAGTTCTTC. Its translation: CASSNTAKQFF.